The sequence of this T cell receptor (beta chain) was determined in a study of vaccination and CD4 T cells after COVID-19 (dated by TCRdb to the early 2020s). Some background on the complete study: SARS-CoV-2 positivity had been established in the convalescent patients by nasal swab PCR, and mild disease was recorded in several of these patients and severe disease in one. Control cultures received a CEFX viral epitope pool as the positive control, an HIV-1 Nef peptide pool as the negative control, or no peptide. Post-vaccine blood samples were collected a median of approximately 72 days after the second vaccine dose, ranging from roughly 13 to 250 days. The spike-specific CD4+ TCR repertoire was compared before and after mRNA vaccination in over nine COVID-19 convalescent patients and several infection-naive healthy vaccine recipients. In the convalescent cohort there were six males and four females, among whom were two Hispanic individuals, seven Caucasians, two Asians and one multiracial person. The cultures were stimulated with overlapping spike peptide pools from SARS-CoV-2 and from the common cold coronaviruses HCoV-NL63, HCoV-OC43 and HCoV-229E. Participants got two doses of the Pfizer-BioNTech BNT162b2 vaccine (n=8) or two doses of the Moderna mRNA-1273 vaccine (n=2). Post-COVID blood samples from convalescent patients were collected a median of about 100 days after diagnosis, with a range of roughly 30 to 161 days.

Receptor libraries were prepared by PCR. TCR sequencing of DNA from cultured CD4+ T cells used the Oncomine TCR Beta short-read assay at the Johns Hopkins FTIC core. The QIAamp micro DNA kit was used to extract genomic DNA from the cultured CD4+ T cells. Oncomine TCR Beta libraries made from cultured CD4+ T cells were pooled using unique dual indexes and sequenced on an Illumina iSeq 100. In the paper's pipeline: Non-productive sequences were removed, and CDR3s that did not start with C, did not end with F or W, or were shorter than 7 amino acids were discarded. The MANAFEST web application was used to identify antigen-specific clonotypes by comparing peptide-stimulated wells against reference wells and other culture wells. To be called positive, a clone needed an FDR below 0.05, an odds ratio above 5, and a productive frequency above 0.1% in at least two of three replicate wells. A clonotype was classed as cross-reactive if the clonotype showed significant expansion both in SARS-CoV-2 spike wells and in at least one common cold coronavirus spike condition. Levenshtein distances (stringdist) and unrooted phylogenetic trees (ape) in R version 3.6.1 were used to assess CDR3 homology. The public reads were reprocessed in TCRdb via fastp at Q25 and MiXCR, keeping in-frame beta chains. Merged by CDR3 protein, the rows form single entries marked with the most common genes and DNA. These V and J calls rely on TCRdb rather than the paper's analysis. Present in this sample are some 20,000 distinct CDR3 sequences, roughly two thirds of which were seen just once. The ten largest make up under 10% of the sample.

The paper's findings and limits, for the study overall: Of the vaccine-specific clones in convalescent patients, 304 of 307, or nearly all, reacted only to SARS-CoV-2 spike and did not cross-react with common cold coronaviruses. Among convalescent patients, a median approximately 88% of the SARS-CoV-2-reactive clones seen after vaccination appeared only after vaccination, which suggests priming specific to the vaccine. The number of convalescent patients in the study was relatively small, and the study did not examine early timepoints following natural infection. The median number of SARS-CoV-2-reactive clonotypes rose from around 20 after infection to a few dozen after vaccination, but the change was not significant.

This clonotype appeared a few times. This clone's antigen is unknown. One base away there is no much larger clone; base qualities are not given. This sample's treatment or condition label indicates: roughly ten-day PBMC culture with coronavirus spike peptide pools or control peptides (ViraFEST assay). The ViraFEST assay, used in the study, expanded antigen-specific T cells with peptide pools and then identified the expanded clonotypes through TCR sequencing. Positive SARS-CoV-2 PCR tests in the convalescent patients dated from March to December 2020, before Alpha, Beta and Delta variants emerged in the United States. PBMCs were cultured at roughly 1.9 million per well in IMDM supplemented with approximately 5% human AB serum and around 10 IU/ml IL-2, with around 10 ug/ml peptide pools added. On days 3 and 7, half of the culture medium was replaced with fresh IL-2-containing medium. Once the cells had been in culture for 9 to 10 days, the EasySep CD4+ T cell isolation kit was used to isolate CD4+ T cells by negative selection. Ficoll-Paque Plus gradient centrifugation was used to isolate PBMCs from whole blood, and the isolated PBMCs were then either used fresh or cryopreserved at -140C. Culture conditions were generally each tested in triplicate wells.

The receptor's source is a human donor who had recovered from COVID-19. Material: CD4+ T cells from blood, cultured in vitro.

The nucleotide sequence is TGTGCCAGCAGGGACGGTAGCAATCAGCCCCAGCATTTT. Its protein product is CASRDGSNQPQHF. The chain is assembled from TRBV28 and TRBJ1-5; a confident D gene designation cannot be given. The junction carries 6 bases between V and J, which are trimmed by 6 bases and 0 bases respectively. There are 13 amino acids in the CDR3, from cysteine to phenylalanine inclusive. Just CDR3 DNA is preserved here, 39 bases in frame from base 1. The germline V gene yields MDHEN for CDR1 and SYDVKM for CDR2.